A single count supports the clone carrying this TCR beta chain. Antigen specificity is unknown. The record originates from a study of cytomegalovirus exposure and HLA in healthy donors. Findings and limits, study-wide: In vitro assays verified that three CMV-associated chains recognized CMV antigens specifically. TCR beta chains numbering 164 were designated cytomegalovirus-associated.

The donors were part of the validation cohort of 100 to 150 subjects. That cohort was separate from the first cohort, which comprised fewer than 800 subjects. Method: immunoSEQ multiplex PCR; TCRdb's copy keeps in-frame clones and lacks some. The profile shows 120,000 to 150,000 clones, around 90% of them singletons. The sequence derives from a man younger than 30 in good health and CMV-seropositive. The sample taken for sequencing was PBMCs.

CDR3 residues: CASSQNRGNTEAFF. Here the CDR3 DNA reads TGTGCCAGCTCACAAAACAGGGGGAACACTGAAGCTTTCTTT. The chain combines TRBV18 with TRBJ1-1; TRBD1 aligns across 7 bases. V was pared by 4 bases and J by 1 base, with 3 bases of the junction left unmatched. Germline CDR1 and CDR2: KGHSH and LQKENI. This CDR3 spans 14 amino acids. Filled out from reference TRBV18 and TRBJ1-1, the complete variable domain reads NAGVMQNPRHLVRRRGQEARLRCSPMKGHSHVYWYRQLPEEGLKFMVYLQKENIIDESGMPKERFSAEFPKEGPSILRIQQVVRGDSAAYFCASSQNRGNTEAFFGQGTRLTVV.